The rows below give T cell receptor beta chains drawn from one sample of a study of shared clonotypes between healthy human individuals. Some clones are missing from TCRdb's copy, which holds only in-frame ones; the method was immunoSEQ multiplex PCR. The sample includes hundreds of thousands of clones, around 74% of them seen just once. The sequencing input was memory CD4+ T cells sorted from blood. These receptors originate from a woman in her thirties in good health. The CDR3 runs from the conserved cysteine through the conserved F or W. Fields, in order: J gene, D gene, clone size, V gene, CDR3 protein, CDR3 DNA. A D gene is named only where the DNA matches it firmly. Where a row states a size, it is once, few, many or the class of an expanded clone; other rows omit it.

j_call: TRBJ1-5
d_call: -
clone_size: -
v_call: TRBV4-1
cdr3_aa: CASSQAPSRGDQPQHF
cdr3_nt: TGCGCCAGCAGCCAAGCTCCCTCACGGGGGGATCAGCCCCAGCATTTT

j_call: TRBJ2-7
d_call: -
clone_size: -
v_call: TRBV2
cdr3_aa: CASSEQAYEQYF
cdr3_nt: TGTGCCAGCAGTGAACAGGCCTACGAGCAGTACTTC

j_call: TRBJ2-3
d_call: -
clone_size: -
v_call: TRBV18
cdr3_aa: CASSPYPQSTDTQYF
cdr3_nt: TGTGCCAGCTCACCATACCCTCAAAGCACAGATACGCAGTATTTT

j_call: TRBJ2-2
d_call: -
clone_size: few
v_call: TRBV19
cdr3_aa: CASSPRNTGELFF
cdr3_nt: TGTGCCAGTAGCCCCAGGAACACCGGGGAGCTGTTTTTT

j_call: TRBJ1-5
d_call: -
clone_size: once
v_call: TRBV28
cdr3_aa: CASNLSQGSQPQHF
cdr3_nt: TGTGCCAGCAACTTGTCCCAGGGGAGTCAGCCCCAGCATTTT

j_call: TRBJ1-5
d_call: -
clone_size: once
v_call: TRBV28
cdr3_aa: CASSLSIVGQPQHF
cdr3_nt: TGTGCCAGCAGTTTATCGATCGTGGGGCAGCCCCAGCATTTT

j_call: TRBJ2-5
d_call: -
clone_size: -
v_call: TRBV7-9
cdr3_aa: CASSFWGEETQYF
cdr3_nt: TGTGCCAGCAGCTTTTGGGGTGAAGAGACCCAGTACTTC

j_call: TRBJ2-5
d_call: TRBD2
clone_size: once
v_call: TRBV2
cdr3_aa: CASRDLMREGQETQYF
cdr3_nt: TGTGCCAGCAGAGACCTTATGCGGGAGGGTCAAGAGACCCAGTACTTC

j_call: TRBJ2-2
d_call: -
clone_size: -
v_call: TRBV7-3
cdr3_aa: CASSLSKAADTGELFF
cdr3_nt: TGTGCCAGCAGCTTATCGAAGGCCGCGGACACCGGGGAGCTGTTTTTT

j_call: TRBJ1-2
d_call: -
clone_size: many
v_call: TRBV5-3
cdr3_aa: CASSLRGYGYTF
cdr3_nt: TGTGCCAGCAGCTTGCGGGGATATGGCTACACCTTC

j_call: TRBJ2-5
d_call: -
clone_size: few
v_call: TRBV4-2
cdr3_aa: CASSLGEQETQYF
cdr3_nt: TGTGCCAGCAGCCTCGGCGAACAAGAGACCCAGTACTTC

j_call: TRBJ2-3
d_call: TRBD1
clone_size: -
v_call: TRBV10-3
cdr3_aa: CAISESRTGGTDTQYF
cdr3_nt: TGTGCCATCAGTGAGTCAAGGACAGGGGGCACAGATACGCAGTATTTT

j_call: TRBJ2-2
d_call: TRBD1
clone_size: -
v_call: TRBV19
cdr3_aa: CASSTGGSNTGELFF
cdr3_nt: TGTGCCAGTAGCACAGGGGGATCGAACACCGGGGAGCTGTTTTTT

j_call: TRBJ2-3
d_call: TRBD1
clone_size: -
v_call: TRBV28
cdr3_aa: CASSLRQGADTQYF
cdr3_nt: TGTGCCAGCAGTTTACGCCAGGGGGCAGATACGCAGTATTTT

j_call: TRBJ1-3
d_call: -
clone_size: few
v_call: TRBV18
cdr3_aa: CASSPYISSGNTIYF
cdr3_nt: TGTGCCAGCTCACCCTACATCTCCTCTGGAAACACCATATATTTT

j_call: TRBJ1-1
d_call: -
clone_size: -
v_call: TRBV11-2
cdr3_aa: CASSLRFLGEGEAFF
cdr3_nt: TGTGCCAGCAGCTTACGCTTTCTAGGGGAGGGTGAAGCTTTCTTT

j_call: TRBJ2-5
d_call: -
clone_size: once
v_call: TRBV5-1
cdr3_aa: CASSLVYWGQETQYF
cdr3_nt: TGCGCCAGCAGCTTGGTTTACTGGGGACAAGAGACCCAGTACTTC

j_call: TRBJ2-1
d_call: TRBD2
clone_size: -
v_call: TRBV5-1
cdr3_aa: CASSFLAGEYNEQFF
cdr3_nt: TGCGCCAGCAGCTTTCTGGCGGGAGAGTACAATGAGCAGTTCTTC

j_call: TRBJ2-5
d_call: TRBD2
clone_size: few
v_call: TRBV7-2
cdr3_aa: CASSSPGTSGIKTQYF
cdr3_nt: TGTGCCAGCAGCTCCCCCGGGACTAGCGGGATAAAGACCCAGTACTTC

j_call: TRBJ2-3
d_call: -
clone_size: -
v_call: TRBV6-5
cdr3_aa: CARKPGPQYF
cdr3_nt: TGTGCCAGGAAACCGGGCCCGCAGTATTTT

j_call: TRBJ2-5
d_call: TRBD2
clone_size: -
v_call: TRBV5-1
cdr3_aa: CASSLGHASGSETQYF
cdr3_nt: TGCGCCAGCAGCTTGGGCCACGCTAGCGGGAGTGAGACCCAGTACTTC

j_call: TRBJ2-2
d_call: -
clone_size: -
v_call: TRBV29-1
cdr3_aa: CSVLAGELFF
cdr3_nt: TGCAGCGTCTTGGCCGGGGAGCTGTTTTTT

j_call: TRBJ2-5
d_call: TRBD1
clone_size: few
v_call: TRBV27
cdr3_aa: CASRGQGARGSRETQYF
cdr3_nt: TGTGCCAGCAGGGGACAGGGGGCTCGGGGGAGCCGGGAGACCCAGTACTTC

j_call: TRBJ2-5
d_call: TRBD2
clone_size: once
v_call: TRBV11-2
cdr3_aa: CASSLGTSGQETQYF
cdr3_nt: TGTGCCAGCAGCCTTGGGACTAGCGGCCAAGAGACCCAGTACTTC

j_call: TRBJ1-1
d_call: -
clone_size: -
v_call: TRBV28
cdr3_aa: CASSPVSRTMNTEAFF
cdr3_nt: TGTGCCAGCAGTCCTGTCTCCCGGACAATGAACACTGAAGCTTTCTTT

j_call: TRBJ2-7
d_call: TRBD2
clone_size: few
v_call: TRBV6-6
cdr3_aa: CASSYSSGSGSYEQYF
cdr3_nt: TGTGCCAGCAGTTACTCGAGCGGGAGTGGGTCCTACGAGCAGTACTTC

j_call: TRBJ1-1
d_call: TRBD1
clone_size: -
v_call: TRBV6-1
cdr3_aa: CASTLGQLRAFF
cdr3_nt: TGTGCCAGCACCCTGGGACAGCTGCGAGCTTTCTTT

j_call: TRBJ2-4
d_call: -
clone_size: few
v_call: TRBV19
cdr3_aa: CASMLRTGLGNIQYF
cdr3_nt: TGTGCCAGTATGCTTCGGACGGGATTGGGGAACATTCAGTACTTC